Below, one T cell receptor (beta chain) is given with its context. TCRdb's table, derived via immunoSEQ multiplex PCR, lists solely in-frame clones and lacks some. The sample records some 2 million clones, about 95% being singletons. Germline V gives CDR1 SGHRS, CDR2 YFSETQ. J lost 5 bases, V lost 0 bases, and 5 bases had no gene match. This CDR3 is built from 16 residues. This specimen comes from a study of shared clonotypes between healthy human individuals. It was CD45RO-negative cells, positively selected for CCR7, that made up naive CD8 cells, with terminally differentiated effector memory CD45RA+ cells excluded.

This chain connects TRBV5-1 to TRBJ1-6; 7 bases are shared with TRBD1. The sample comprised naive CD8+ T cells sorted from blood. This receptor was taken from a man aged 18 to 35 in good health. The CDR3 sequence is CASSLGDREDNSPLHF. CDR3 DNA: TGCGCCAGCAGCTTGGGCGACAGGGAGGATAATTCACCCCTCCACTTT.